One T cell receptor beta chain is described in this entry. Its antigen is currently unknown. The V end lost 2 bases, the J end lost 2 bases, and 4 bases lay between the germline ends. Germline values: CDR1 SEHNR, CDR2 FQNEAQ (reference sequence). This CDR3 region has 12 residues. This sample was included in a study of OX40 agonist ivuxolimab in advanced cancers. Study summary: In this cohort, patients received ivuxolimab, an agonistic anti-OX40 (CD134) antibody. Study conclusions and caveats: The study found that CD8+ T cells averaged more expanded clones than CD4+.

Produced via immunoSEQ multiplex PCR; TCRdb's table is partial and in-frame only. The table records 60,000 to 80,000 clones, approximately 89% of them present only once. This chain connects TRBV7-9 to TRBJ2-7, with D hard to call. The sequence was collected from an adult with an advanced solid tumor such as melanoma, head and neck, liver or kidney cancer. The sample consisted of CD4+ or CD8+ T cells sorted from blood, taken in a trial of the OX40 agonist ivuxolimab. This CDR3 is CASSLNPYEQYF. CDR3 DNA sequence: TGTGCCAGCAGCTTAAATCCCTACGAGCAGTACTTC.